The present entry profiles one TCR beta chain with its context. Its specificity is not known. This record comes from a study of shared clonotypes between healthy human individuals. Broader study findings: Naive subsets, compared against memory subsets, generally had larger estimated richness values. It was expected that sequencing depth would affect clonotype sharing among donors.

Naive CD8 cells comprised CD45RO-negative, CCR7-positively selected cells, excluding terminally differentiated effector memory CD45RA+ cells. Trimming removed 8 bases at V and 4 bases at J, with 11 bases between. This CDR3 spans 12 amino acids. Germline CDR1 is MNHEY and CDR2 is SMNVEV (reference sequence). Sorted-subset replicate PCR reactions were performed with approximately 180 ng DNA, corresponding to roughly 31,000 T cell genomes. In the authors' workflow: As immunoSEQ supplied junction-only sequences (without quality scores), filtering differed. The method was immunoSEQ multiplex PCR; TCRdb's version includes in-frame clones alone and lacks a portion of them. V, J and clone size reflect that table, while D and trimming were determined from the DNA. The sample records 2 million to 2.5 million clones, about 92% being singletons.

V gene TRBV27 combines with J gene TRBJ2-5; possibly TRBD2 for D (6 bases). The sequence derives from a man between 18 and 35 years old in good health. Some clones in this sample may be carry-over from other donors' samples. Sequenced material: naive CD8+ T cells from PBMCs. The CDR3 nucleotides are TGTGCCAGCGGGGGACTTCGAGAGACCCAGTACTTC. As protein: CASGGLRETQYF.